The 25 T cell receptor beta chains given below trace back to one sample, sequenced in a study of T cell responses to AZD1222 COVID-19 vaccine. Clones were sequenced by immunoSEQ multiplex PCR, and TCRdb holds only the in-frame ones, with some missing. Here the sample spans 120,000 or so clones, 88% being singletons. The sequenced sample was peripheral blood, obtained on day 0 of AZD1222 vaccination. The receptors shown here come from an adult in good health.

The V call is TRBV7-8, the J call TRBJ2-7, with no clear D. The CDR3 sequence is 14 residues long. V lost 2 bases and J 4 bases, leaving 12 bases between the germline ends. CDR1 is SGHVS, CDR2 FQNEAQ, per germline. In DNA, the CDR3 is TGTGCCAGCAGCTTAACCTCGGGCCCATACGAGCAGTACTTC. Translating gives CASSLTSGPYEQYF.

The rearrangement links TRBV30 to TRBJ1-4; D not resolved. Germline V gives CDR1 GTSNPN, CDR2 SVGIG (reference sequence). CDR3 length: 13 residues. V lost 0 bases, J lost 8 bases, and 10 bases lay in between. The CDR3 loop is CAWSVGTDEKLFF. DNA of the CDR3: TGTGCCTGGAGTGTAGGCACAGACGAAAAACTGTTTTTT.

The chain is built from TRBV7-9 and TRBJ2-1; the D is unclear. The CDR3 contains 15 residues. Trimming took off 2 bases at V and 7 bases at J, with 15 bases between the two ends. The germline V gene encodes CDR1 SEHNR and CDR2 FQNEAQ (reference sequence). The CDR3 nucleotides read TGTGCCAGCAGCTTAAGGAAAGGCAATAAAAATGAGCAGTTCTTC. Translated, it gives CASSLRKGNKNEQFF.

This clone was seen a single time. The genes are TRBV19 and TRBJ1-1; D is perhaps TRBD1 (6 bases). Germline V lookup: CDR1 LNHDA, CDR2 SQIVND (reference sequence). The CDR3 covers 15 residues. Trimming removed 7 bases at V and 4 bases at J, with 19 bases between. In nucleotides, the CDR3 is TGTGCCAGTATCAAGAATGGGGGCGCGGTCACTGAAGCTTTCTTT. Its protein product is CASIKNGGAVTEAFF.

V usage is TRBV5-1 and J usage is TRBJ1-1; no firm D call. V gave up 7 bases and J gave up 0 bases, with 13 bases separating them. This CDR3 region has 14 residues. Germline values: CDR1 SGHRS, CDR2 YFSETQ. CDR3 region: CASQVSGVNTEAFF. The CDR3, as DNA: TGCGCCAGCCAGGTTAGTGGGGTGAACACTGAAGCTTTCTTT.

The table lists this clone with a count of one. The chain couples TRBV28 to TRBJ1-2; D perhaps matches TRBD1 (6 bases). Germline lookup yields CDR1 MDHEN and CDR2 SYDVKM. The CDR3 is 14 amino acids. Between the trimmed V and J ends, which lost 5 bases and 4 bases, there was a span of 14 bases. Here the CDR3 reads CASSRTTGIYGYTF. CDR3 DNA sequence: TGTGCCAGCAGTCGAACAACAGGGATCTATGGCTACACCTTC.

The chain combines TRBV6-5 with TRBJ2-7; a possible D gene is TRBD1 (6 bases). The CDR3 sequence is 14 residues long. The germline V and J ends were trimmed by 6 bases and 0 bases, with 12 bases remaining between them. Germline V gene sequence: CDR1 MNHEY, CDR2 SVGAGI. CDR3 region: CASRGVRGSYEQYF. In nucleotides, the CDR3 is TGTGCCAGCAGAGGCGTCAGGGGCTCCTACGAGCAGTACTTC.

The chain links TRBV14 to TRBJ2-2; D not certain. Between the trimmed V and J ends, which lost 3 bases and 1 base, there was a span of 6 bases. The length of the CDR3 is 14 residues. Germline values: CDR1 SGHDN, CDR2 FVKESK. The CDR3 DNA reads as TGTGCCAGCAGCCACCTCAAGAACACCGGGGAGCTGTTTTTT. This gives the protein CASSHLKNTGELFF.

The CDR3: CASTYRGITDTQYF. Written as DNA, the CDR3 is TGTGCCAGTACTTACAGGGGTATAACAGATACGCAGTATTTT. The J gene is TRBJ2-3, the V gene TRBV6-5; TRBD1 matches at 7 bases. Germline assignment: CDR1 MNHEY and CDR2 SVGAGI. V lost 9 bases, J lost 3 bases, and 9 bases stayed unmatched. The length of the CDR3 is 14 residues.

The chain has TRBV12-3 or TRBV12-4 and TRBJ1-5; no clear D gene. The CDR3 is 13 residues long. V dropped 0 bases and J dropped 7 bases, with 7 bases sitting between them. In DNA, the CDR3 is TGTGCCAGCAGTTTAGCAAGGCACCAGCCCCAGCATTTT. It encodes CASSLARHQPQHF.

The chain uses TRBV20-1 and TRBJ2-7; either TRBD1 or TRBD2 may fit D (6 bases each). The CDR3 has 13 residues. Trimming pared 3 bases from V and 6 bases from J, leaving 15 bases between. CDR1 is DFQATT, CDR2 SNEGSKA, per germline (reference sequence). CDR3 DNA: TGCAGTGCTAGTGATCGGGGGCTGGGCGAGCAGTACTTC. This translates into CSASDRGLGEQYF.

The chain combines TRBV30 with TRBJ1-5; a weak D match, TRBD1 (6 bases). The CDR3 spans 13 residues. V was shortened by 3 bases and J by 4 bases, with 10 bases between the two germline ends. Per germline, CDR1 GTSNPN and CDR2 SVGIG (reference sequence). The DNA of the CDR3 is TGTGCCTGGAGGAGGGGGGAAAATCAGCCCCAGCATTTT. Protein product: CAWRRGENQPQHF.

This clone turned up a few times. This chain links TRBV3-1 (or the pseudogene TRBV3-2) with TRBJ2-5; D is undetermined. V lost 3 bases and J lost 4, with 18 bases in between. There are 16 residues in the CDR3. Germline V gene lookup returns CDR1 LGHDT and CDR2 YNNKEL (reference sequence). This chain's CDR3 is CASSHGLRTRGETQYF. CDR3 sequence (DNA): TGTGCCAGCAGCCACGGTCTTAGGACGAGAGGAGAGACCCAGTACTTC.

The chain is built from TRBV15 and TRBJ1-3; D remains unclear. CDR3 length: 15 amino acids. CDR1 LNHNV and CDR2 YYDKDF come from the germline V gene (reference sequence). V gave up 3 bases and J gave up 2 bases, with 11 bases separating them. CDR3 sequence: CATSSLLGTGNTIYF. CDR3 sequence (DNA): TGTGCCACCAGCAGCCTCCTCGGAACTGGAAACACCATATATTTT.

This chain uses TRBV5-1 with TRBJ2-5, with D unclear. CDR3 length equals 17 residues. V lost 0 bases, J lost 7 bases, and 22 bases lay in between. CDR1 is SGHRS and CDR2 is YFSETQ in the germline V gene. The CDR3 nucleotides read TGCGCCAGCAGCTTGGAAGCCTTAATCCGAACCCCAGGGACCCAGTACTTC. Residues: CASSLEALIRTPGTQYF.

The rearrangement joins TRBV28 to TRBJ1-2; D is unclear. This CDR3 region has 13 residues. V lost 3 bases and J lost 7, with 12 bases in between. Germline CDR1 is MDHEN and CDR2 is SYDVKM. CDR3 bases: TGTGCCAGCAGTTTGCCGGGAAGGAGTGGCTACACCTTC. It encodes CASSLPGRSGYTF.

CDR3 region: CASSRTARRKKLFF. CDR3 sequence (DNA): TGTGCCAGCAGCCGGACAGCCCGGAGGAAAAAACTGTTTTTT. The V gene is TRBV7-2, the J gene TRBJ1-4, with a possible D match to TRBD1 (6 bases). Germline CDR1 is SGHTA and CDR2 is FQGNSA. V shed 5 bases and J shed 9 bases, with 16 bases lying between them. The CDR3 contains 14 residues.

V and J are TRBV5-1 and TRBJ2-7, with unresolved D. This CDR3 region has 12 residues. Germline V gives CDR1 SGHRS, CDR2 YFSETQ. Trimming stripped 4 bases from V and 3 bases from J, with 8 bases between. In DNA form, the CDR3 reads TGCGCCAGCAGCCTGGGCCGCTACGAGCAGTACTTC. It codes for CASSLGRYEQYF.

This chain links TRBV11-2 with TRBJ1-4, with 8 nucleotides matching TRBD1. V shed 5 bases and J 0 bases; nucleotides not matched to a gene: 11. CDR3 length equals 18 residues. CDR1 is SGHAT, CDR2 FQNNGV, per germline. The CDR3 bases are TGTGCCAGCAGCCTAAGGGCAGGGGGCGGTGCAACTAATGAAAAACTGTTTTTT. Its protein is CASSLRAGGGATNEKLFF.

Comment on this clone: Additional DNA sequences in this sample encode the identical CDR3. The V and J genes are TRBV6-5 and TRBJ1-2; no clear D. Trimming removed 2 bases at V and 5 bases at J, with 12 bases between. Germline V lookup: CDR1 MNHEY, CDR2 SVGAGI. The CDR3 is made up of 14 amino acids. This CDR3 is CASSYRGIGYGYTF. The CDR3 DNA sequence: TGTGCCAGCAGTTACCGGGGTATAGGGTATGGCTACACCTTC.

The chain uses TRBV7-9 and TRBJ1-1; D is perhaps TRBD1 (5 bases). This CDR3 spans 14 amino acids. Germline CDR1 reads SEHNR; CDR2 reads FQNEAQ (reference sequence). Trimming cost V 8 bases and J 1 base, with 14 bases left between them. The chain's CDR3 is CASGRGRGNTEAFF. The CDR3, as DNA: TGTGCCAGCGGAAGGGGAAGGGGGAACACTGAAGCTTTCTTT. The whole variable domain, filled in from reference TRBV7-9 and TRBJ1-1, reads DTGVSQNPRHKITKRGQNVTFRCDPISEHNRLYWYRQTLGQGPEFLTYFQNEAQLEKSRLLSDRFSAERPKGSFSTLEIQRTEQGDSAMYLCASGRGRGNTEAFFGQGTRLTVV.

In DNA form, the CDR3 reads TGCGCCAGCAAGGACAGTCTAGCCAAAAACATTCAGTACTTC. Translating gives CASKDSLAKNIQYF. The rearrangement uses TRBV5-1 and TRBJ2-4; maybe TRBD1 (6 bases). The CDR3 is 14 residues long. Germline V CDR1 and CDR2: SGHRS, YFSETQ. V lost 6 bases to trimming and J lost 0 bases, with 10 bases between them.

DNA for the CDR3: TGTGCCAGCAGCCAAATAGCGGGTGAATCCTACAATGAGCAGTTCTTC. Translated: CASSQIAGESYNEQFF. The rearrangement links TRBV3-1 (or the pseudogene TRBV3-2) to TRBJ2-1; the match to TRBD2 covers 7 bases. The junction had 5 bases not matched to a gene; V was cut back by 2 bases and J by 1 base. The CDR3 contains 16 residues. From germline, CDR1 is LGHDT and CDR2 YNNKEL (reference sequence).

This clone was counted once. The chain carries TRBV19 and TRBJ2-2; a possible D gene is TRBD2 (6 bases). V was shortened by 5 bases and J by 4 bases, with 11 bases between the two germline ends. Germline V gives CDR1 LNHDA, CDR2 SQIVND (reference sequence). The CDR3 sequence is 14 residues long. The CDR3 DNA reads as TGTGCCAGTAGTCCGGGAGTCACCACCGGGGAGCTGTTTTTT. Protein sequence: CASSPGVTTGELFF.

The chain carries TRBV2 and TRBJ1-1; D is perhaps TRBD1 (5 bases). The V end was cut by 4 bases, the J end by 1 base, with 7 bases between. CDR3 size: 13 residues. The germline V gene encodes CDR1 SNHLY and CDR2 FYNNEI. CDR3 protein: CASSGDRNTEAFF. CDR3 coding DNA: TGTGCCAGCAGTGGAGACAGGAACACTGAAGCTTTCTTT. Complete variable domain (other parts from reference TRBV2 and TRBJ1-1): EPEVTQTPSHQVTQMGQEVILRCVPISNHLYFYWYRQILGQKVEFLVSFYNNEISEKSEIFDDQFSVERPDGSNFTLKIRSTKLEDSAMYFCASSGDRNTEAFFGQGTRLTVV.